The next 32 T cell receptor beta chains were all read from a single sample in a study of post-analysis software for immune sequencing data (dated by TCRdb to the mid-2010s). The paper's findings and limits, for the study overall: Patients showed significantly higher frequencies than controls for about 5 TRBV segments, among them TRBV5-6, TRBV5-1 and TRBV20-1.

These TCRs' antigens remain unknown. The protocol used for the library was PCR. The reads were generated on an Illumina HiSeq 2500. To reduce PCR and sequencing biases, unique molecular identifiers were incorporated into the TCR beta cDNA libraries. TCRdb redid the processing of the public reads, applying fastp at Q25 and MiXCR, and retained in-frame beta chains. Each entry is one CDR3 protein sequence, shown with its most common DNA and genes. The sample table holds approximately 690,000 distinct CDR3 sequences, of which around 60% were seen once. The ten most abundant clones make up over 9% of the sample. Sequencing was performed on blood. All receptors come from a girl under 10 years old with multiple sclerosis.

Only a few counts were recorded for this clonotype. This rearrangement joins TRBV6-5 to TRBJ2-7; 8 bases match TRBD2. The assigned J gene may be wrong: the sequence end matches TRBJ2-4 better. The CDR3 spans 16 residues. Germline lookup yields CDR1 MNHEY and CDR2 SVGAGI. This chain's CDR3 is CASSSPGLGGKNIQYF. CDR3 nucleotides: TGTGCCAGCAGTTCTCCGGGACTAGGAGGCAAAAACATTCAGTACTTC.

The table lists this clonotype with a few counts. The V call is TRBV12-3 or TRBV12-4, the J call TRBJ2-6; D is undetermined. The CDR3 has 15 residues. Trimming left V 6 bases short and J 0 bases short, with 9 bases between. CDR3 amino acids: CASSPNRSGANVLTF. The CDR3 nucleotides read TGTGCCAGCAGCCCCAACCGCTCTGGGGCCAACGTCCTGACTTTC.

The genes are TRBV20-1 and TRBJ2-1; 7 nucleotides align to TRBD2. CDR3 length equals 14 residues. Per the germline V gene, CDR1 is DFQATT and CDR2 is SNEGSKA (reference sequence). J was trimmed by 2 bases and V by 2 bases; bases with no gene match: 3. CDR3 loop: CSARLAAAYNEQFF. The CDR3 region has the DNA TGCAGTGCTAGACTAGCGGCAGCCTACAATGAGCAGTTCTTC.

The CDR3 protein is CASSQGDTRETQYF. CDR3 sequence (DNA): TGTGCCAGCAGCCAAGGAGATACCCGAGAGACCCAGTACTTC. V is TRBV3-1 and J is TRBJ2-5; unclear D gene. The CDR3 is 14 residues long. Per the germline V gene, CDR1 is LGHDT and CDR2 is YNNKEL (reference sequence). The V end was cut by 1 base, the J end by 4 bases, with 10 bases between.

The chain is built from TRBV24-1 and TRBJ1-1; perhaps TRBD1 as D (5 bases). The CDR3 length is 15 residues. Trimming removed 2 bases at V and 3 bases at J, with 12 bases between. Germline V gene data show CDR1 as KGHDR and CDR2 as SFDVKD. CDR3 sequence: CATSDSGIRDTEAFF. CDR3 nucleotide sequence: TGTGCCACCAGTGATTCAGGGATTCGGGACACTGAAGCTTTCTTT.

V gene TRBV10-3 combines with J gene TRBJ1-2; D not resolved. CDR1 is ENHRY and CDR2 is SYGVKD in the germline V gene. The V and J ends lost 2 bases and 0 bases respectively, with 19 bases between them. CDR3 size: 18 residues. The CDR3 protein is CAISEPPIQSKANYGYTF. CDR3 sequence (DNA): TGTGCCATCAGTGAGCCCCCGATACAGTCTAAAGCTAACTATGGCTACACCTTC.

This chain uses TRBV7-2 with TRBJ2-3, with 10 nucleotides matching TRBD2. The CDR3 is made up of 16 amino acids. Germline V lookup: CDR1 SGHTA, CDR2 FQGNSA. V was pared by 0 bases and J by 2 bases, with 2 bases of the junction left unmatched. Here the CDR3 reads CASSLALAGDTDTQYF. The CDR3 DNA sequence: TGTGCCAGCAGCTTAGCGCTAGCGGGGGACACAGATACGCAGTATTTT.

This chain links TRBV5-1 with TRBJ2-1; 8 nucleotides match TRBD1. The CDR3 runs 14 residues. V dropped 0 bases and J dropped 9; count of bases not matched to a gene: 5. The germline gives CDR1 SGHRS, CDR2 YFSETQ. The CDR3 nucleotides read TGCGCCAGCAGCTTGGGAGGACAGGGAAGTGAGCAGTTCTTC. Translating it yields CASSLGGQGSEQFF.

This chain links TRBV12-3 or TRBV12-4 with TRBJ1-1; TRBD1 is a possible D gene (5 bases). The CDR3 has 11 residues. V shed 2 bases and J shed 10 bases, with 8 bases lying between them. The CDR3 DNA reads as TGTGCCAGCAGTTTAAACAGGATAGCTTTCTTT. This encodes CASSLNRIAFF.

In this sample, this clonotype turned up a few times. The gene calls are TRBV4-1 and TRBJ2-1; D is unclear. V dropped 0 bases and J dropped 6 bases, with 12 bases sitting between them. Per germline, CDR1 MGHRA and CDR2 YSYEKL. This CDR3 comprises 15 residues. CDR3 DNA: TGCGCCAGCAGCCAAGATCTTCCGGACCTCAATGAGCAGTTCTTC. It is translated as CASSQDLPDLNEQFF.

On this clonotype: A much larger clone lies one base from this, so it may be a read error. The chain couples TRBV14 to TRBJ2-1, with D possibly being TRBD1 (5 bases). Germline CDR1 SGHDN, CDR2 FVKESK. The CDR3 is made up of 17 amino acids. CDR3 region: CTSSQVESWGVWNEQFF. Written as DNA, the CDR3 is TGTACCAGCAGCCAAGTAGAATCATGGGGCGTCTGGAATGAGCAGTTCTTC.

The chain has TRBV14 and TRBJ2-5; 8 bases align to TRBD2. The ends lost 3 bases at V and 5 bases at J; junction bases unmatched: 5. Germline CDR1 SGHDN, CDR2 FVKESK. The CDR3 is 14 amino acids. CDR3 bases: TGTGCCAGCAGCCAGATAGCGGGGCGGGAGACCCAGTACTTC. Protein product: CASSQIAGRETQYF.

This clonotype was picked up a small number of times. J is TRBJ1-5 and V is TRBV12-3 or TRBV12-4, with a weak D call TRBD1 (5 bases). The CDR3 totals 16 residues. V gave up 6 bases and J gave up 0 bases, with 15 bases separating them. The CDR3 sequence is CASSPGGKGSNQPQHF. Here the CDR3 DNA reads TGTGCCAGCAGCCCGGGGGGAAAGGGTAGCAATCAGCCCCAGCATTTT.

The chain links TRBV21-1 to TRBJ2-3; the table's D call TRBD2 went unverified against the DNA. TRBV21-1 is a documented pseudogene. This CDR3 region has 14 residues. CDR3 protein: CASTDGRSADTRYF. DNA of the CDR3: TGTGCCAGCACCGATGGGAGATCGGCAGATACGCGGTATTTT.

This clonotype was recorded a few times. J is TRBJ2-7 and V is TRBV3-1; D is unclear. V lost 0 bases to trimming and J lost 2 bases, with 11 bases between them. CDR1 and CDR2 (germline): LGHDT, YNNKEL (reference sequence). The CDR3 has 15 amino acids. The CDR3 sequence: CASSQDSANTYEQYF. CDR3 in DNA: TGTGCCAGCAGCCAAGATTCAGCGAATACCTACGAGCAGTACTTC.

The table lists this clonotype with a count of one. The J gene is TRBJ1-2, the V gene TRBV4-3; maybe TRBD1 (6 bases). The CDR3 runs 17 residues. Trimming left V 1 base short and J 2 bases short, with 17 bases between. Germline CDR1 and CDR2: LGHNA and YSLEER. CDR3: CASSQGHHTQGNYGYTF. The DNA for the CDR3 is TGCGCCAGCAGCCAAGGCCACCACACTCAGGGGAACTATGGCTACACCTTC.

The genes are TRBV6-5 and TRBJ2-3, with D uncertain. Trimming took off 2 bases at V and 6 bases at J, with 9 bases between the two ends. The CDR3 loop spans 13 amino acids. Germline V gene sequence: CDR1 MNHEY, CDR2 SVGAGI. In DNA form, the CDR3 reads TGTGCCAGCAGTTACGTGGGCGCGGATACGCAGTATTTT. Its protein is CASSYVGADTQYF.

At least ten counts were recorded for this clonotype. This rearrangement joins TRBV29-1 to TRBJ1-2; the D gene is possibly TRBD1 (6 bases). Trimming left V 4 bases short and J 2 bases short, with 11 bases between. The germline V gene has CDR1 SQVTM and CDR2 ANQGSEA. This CDR3 comprises 13 residues. The CDR3 reads CSVAEQGNYGYTF. The CDR3 DNA sequence: TGCAGCGTTGCCGAACAGGGCAACTATGGCTACACCTTC.

The rearrangement uses TRBV6-6 and TRBJ2-5, with D possibly matching TRBD2 (5 bases). CDR1 is MNHNY, CDR2 SVGAGI, per germline (reference sequence). V was clipped by 4 bases and J by 3 bases, with 12 bases between them. This CDR3 has 14 amino acids. The CDR3 DNA reads as TGTGCCAGCAGTTGGAGGCTAACTAAAGAGACCCAGTACTTC. It specifies CASSWRLTKETQYF.

The rearrangement joins TRBV21-1 to TRBJ1-2. TRBV21-1 constitutes a pseudogene. The CDR3 runs to 14 residues. CDR3: CASSVRWENYGYTF. Here the CDR3 DNA reads TGTGCCAGCAGCGTCCGATGGGAGAACTATGGCTACACCTTC.

This clonotype was picked up a small number of times. This chain uses TRBV6-1 with TRBJ2-7; possibly TRBD1 for D (6 bases). There are 10 residues in the CDR3. Germline loops: CDR1 MNHNS, CDR2 SASEGT. CDR3 nucleotide sequence: TGTGCTACAGGGCCCTACGAGCAGTACTTC. Encoded protein: CATGPYEQYF.

This clonotype turned up a few times. The chain is built from TRBV7-9 and TRBJ1-5; tentative D call: TRBD1 (6 bases). V was trimmed by 5 bases and J by 0 bases, leaving 8 bases between them. This CDR3 contains 14 residues. Per germline, CDR1 SEHNR and CDR2 FQNEAQ (reference sequence). DNA for the CDR3: TGTGCCAGCAGCATGACAGGTAGCAATCAGCCCCAGCATTTT. This codes for CASSMTGSNQPQHF.

CDR3 loop: CASSPRGRTYGYTF. The CDR3 bases are TGTGCCAGCAGCCCCAGGGGACGAACTTATGGCTACACCTTC. The chain employs TRBV14 and TRBJ1-2; possibly TRBD1 for D (6 bases). Germline values: CDR1 SGHDN, CDR2 FVKESK. The length of the CDR3 is 14 residues. V was shortened by 4 bases and J by 5 bases, with 14 bases between the two germline ends.

This chain links TRBV7-6 with TRBJ2-3; 9 bases align to TRBD2. The trim removed 2 bases at V and 5 bases at J, leaving 11 bases unmatched. From germline, CDR1 is SGHVS and CDR2 FNYEAQ. The CDR3 is made up of 17 amino acids. The CDR3 DNA reads TGTGCCAGCAGCTTAAGTAGGGTAGCGGGAGTTGAAGATACGCAGTATTTT. This codes for CASSLSRVAGVEDTQYF.

This clonotype was picked up one time. The chain combines TRBV20-1 with TRBJ2-1; 12 nucleotides match TRBD2. Losses at the gene ends were 4 bases for V and 8 bases for J; bases not matched to a gene: 12. Per the germline V gene, CDR1 is DFQATT and CDR2 is SNEGSKA (reference sequence). The CDR3 has 16 amino acids. CDR3 sequence: CSATRLAGAGGDEQFF. As DNA, the CDR3 is TGCAGTGCTACTAGACTAGCGGGAGCGGGAGGAGATGAGCAGTTCTTC.

The gene calls are TRBV11-3 and TRBJ2-1; TRBD2 matches 10 bases. CDR3 size: 17 residues. Germline CDR1 is SGHNT and CDR2 is YENEEA. The J segment lost 6 bases and the V segment lost 2 bases, leaving 10 bases of the junction unmatched. This CDR3 reads CASSLNLLAGVGNEQFF. The CDR3 bases are TGTGCCAGCAGCTTAAACCTCCTAGCGGGAGTTGGCAATGAGCAGTTCTTC.

The rearrangement joins TRBV11-2 to TRBJ1-5; a possible D gene is TRBD1 (6 bases). The CDR3 is 18 residues long. Trimming took off 8 bases at V and 0 bases at J, with 23 bases between the two ends. Germline V CDR1 and CDR2: SGHAT, FQNNGV. CDR3 residues: CASLNGSGTTYSNQPQHF. The CDR3 region has the DNA TGTGCCAGCTTAAATGGGTCGGGGACAACGTATAGCAATCAGCCCCAGCATTTT.

This clonotype was observed once. The chain is built from TRBV5-1 and TRBJ2-2, with D possibly called TRBD1 or TRBD2 (5 bases each). The V gene lost 1 base and the J gene lost 0 bases, with 10 bases spanning the gap. There are 16 residues in the CDR3. Germline CDR1 reads SGHRS; CDR2 reads YFSETQ. The CDR3 DNA follows: TGCGCCAGCAGCTTGCGGGGCCCTACGAACACCGGGGAGCTGTTTTTT. This translates into CASSLRGPTNTGELFF. Using reference TRBV5-1 and TRBJ2-2 for the parts outside the CDR3, the full variable domain is KAGVTQTPRYLIKTRGQQVTLSCSPISGHRSVSWYQQTPGQGLQFLFEYFSETQRNKGNFPGRFSGRQFSNSRSEMNVSTLELGDSALYLCASSLRGPTNTGELFFGEGSRLTVL.

The V call is TRBV20-1, the J call TRBJ1-2; perhaps TRBD1 as D (5 bases). CDR1 is DFQATT and CDR2 is SNEGSKA in the germline V gene (reference sequence). This CDR3 region has 11 residues. Trimming took 7 bases from V and 1 from J, leaving 7 bases between them. The DNA of the CDR3 is TGCAGTGGCGACAGTAACTATGGCTACACCTTC. Protein product: CSGDSNYGYTF.

The chain employs TRBV6-2 or TRBV6-3 and TRBJ2-3, with 10 positions matching TRBD2. The CDR3 length is 13 residues. CDR1 MNHEY and CDR2 SVGEGT come from the germline V gene. Germline trimming cut 0 bases from V and 12 bases from J; bases unmatched to any gene: 3. CDR3 protein: CASSYSTSGPQYF. The CDR3 DNA sequence: TGTGCCAGCAGTTACTCGACTAGCGGGCCTCAGTATTTT.

This clonotype appeared a few times. The rearrangement uses TRBV20-1 and TRBJ2-5; 9 nucleotides line up with TRBD2. The CDR3 totals 12 residues. The germline gives CDR1 DFQATT, CDR2 SNEGSKA (reference sequence). V gave up 5 bases and J gave up 4 bases; unmatched junction bases: 2. The CDR3 region is CSARREGETQYF. The CDR3, as DNA: TGCAGTGCTCGGCGGGAGGGAGAGACCCAGTACTTC.

J is TRBJ2-7 and V is TRBV11-1, with 10 bases lining up with TRBD2. This CDR3 contains 17 residues. CDR1 SGHAT and CDR2 FQDESV come from the germline V gene (reference sequence). Unmatched junction bases numbered 9, after V lost 1 base and J lost 3 bases. The CDR3 reads CASSLVGSLAGNYEQYF. The DNA for the CDR3 is TGTGCCAGCAGCTTAGTCGGGTCACTAGCGGGAAACTACGAGCAGTACTTC.